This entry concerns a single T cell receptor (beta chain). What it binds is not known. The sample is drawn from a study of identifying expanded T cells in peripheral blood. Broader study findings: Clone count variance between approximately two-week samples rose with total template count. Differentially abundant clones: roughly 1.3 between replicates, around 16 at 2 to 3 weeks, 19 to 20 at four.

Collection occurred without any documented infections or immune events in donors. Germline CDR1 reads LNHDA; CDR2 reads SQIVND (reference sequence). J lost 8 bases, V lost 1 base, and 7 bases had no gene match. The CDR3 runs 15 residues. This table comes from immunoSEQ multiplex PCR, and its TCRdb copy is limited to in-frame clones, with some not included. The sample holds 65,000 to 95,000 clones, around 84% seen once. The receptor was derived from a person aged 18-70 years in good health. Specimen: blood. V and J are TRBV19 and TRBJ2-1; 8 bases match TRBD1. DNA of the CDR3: TGTGCCAGTAGTATAGTCAGGGGGCATTTCGATGAGCAGTTCTTC. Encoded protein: CASSIVRGHFDEQFF.